Following are 3 T cell receptor beta chains from one sample sequenced in a study of early T cells in non-severe SARS-CoV-2 infection. TCRdb recomputed calls from the 5' RACE reads with MiXCR, one row per CDR3 protein. The sample yields roughly 64,000 distinct CDR3 sequences, approximately 10% seen once. The source material was whole blood, sampled at baseline. These receptors all stem from an adult who was a healthcare worker with PCR-confirmed SARS-CoV-2 infection or an uninfected control (not recorded which).

Concerning this clonotype: Relative to the germline gene, one junction end is altered; a read error may explain this. The chain is built from TRBV20-1 and TRBJ1-1; D perhaps matches TRBD1 (5 bases). Per germline, CDR1 DFQATT and CDR2 SNEGSKA (reference sequence). This CDR3 region has 14 residues. The CDR3 DNA is TGTAGTGCTAGGGGCCCCAGCTTGAACACTGAAGCTTTCTTT. This codes for CSARGPSLNTEAFF.

The J gene is TRBJ1-3, the V gene TRBV20-1; 7 nucleotides align to TRBD1. J lost 0 bases, V lost 5 bases, and 4 bases had no gene match. CDR1 and CDR2 (germline): DFQATT, SNEGSKA (reference sequence). This CDR3 is 14 amino acids long. The CDR3 nucleotides are TGCAGTGCTCAGGGACAGTTCTCTGGAAACACCATATATTTT. Amino acids: CSAQGQFSGNTIYF.

This chain links TRBV7-2 with TRBJ2-3; D may correspond to TRBD1 or TRBD2 (5 bases each). The CDR3 is made up of 15 amino acids. Per the germline V gene, CDR1 is SGHTA and CDR2 is FQGNSA. Deletions cut 5 bases from V and 6 bases from J, with 18 bases between. DNA of the CDR3: TGTGCCAGCAGCCATACGACGGGGCCCCGGGATACGCAGTATTTT. Encoded protein: CASSHTTGPRDTQYF.